These T cell receptor beta chains were read from a single sample in a study of T cells in localized non-small cell lung cancer. Profiling relied on immunoSEQ multiplex PCR, and the TCRdb table lists in-frame clones only, not all of them. Among roughly 1,500 clones listed, approximately 24% were seen once. The source material was lung tumor tissue, sampled before any cancer treatment. All receptors derive from a female donor over 55 with stage II lung adenocarcinoma. CDR3s include the opening cysteine and the closing phenylalanine or tryptophan. The order of the fields is V gene, clone size, J gene, D gene, CDR3 length, CDR3 protein, CDR3 DNA. The D gene is left open where the match is weak. Not all rows give a size; the values are once, few, many and, for expanded clones, a class.

V gene: TRBV10-3
clone size: .
J gene: TRBJ2-3
D gene: TRBD2
CDR3 length: 17
CDR3 protein: CAISESRSGGVTDTQYF
CDR3 DNA: TGTGCCATCAGTGAGTCGAGGAGCGGGGGGGTCACAGATACGCAGTATTTT

V gene: TRBV11-3
clone size: large
J gene: TRBJ2-7
D gene: .
CDR3 length: 14
CDR3 protein: CASSSEGGAYEQYF
CDR3 DNA: TGTGCCAGCAGCTCCGAGGGCGGAGCCTACGAGCAGTACTTC

V gene: TRBV6-8
clone size: .
J gene: TRBJ2-7
D gene: .
CDR3 length: 12
CDR3 protein: CASSYGFYEQYF
CDR3 DNA: TGTGCCAGCAGTTACGGGTTTTACGAGCAGTACTTC

V gene: TRBV11-3
clone size: few
J gene: TRBJ2-7
D gene: .
CDR3 length: 15
CDR3 protein: CASSLLMGQAYEQYF
CDR3 DNA: TGTGCCAGCAGCTTACTCATGGGACAAGCGTACGAGCAGTACTTC

V gene: TRBV28
clone size: few
J gene: TRBJ1-3
D gene: .
CDR3 length: 12
CDR3 protein: CASGFDVGTFQF
CDR3 DNA: TGTGCCAGTGGTTTTGATGTGGGGACTTTTCAATTT

V gene: TRBV19
clone size: .
J gene: TRBJ2-3
D gene: .
CDR3 length: 14
CDR3 protein: CASSPLGYSDTQYF
CDR3 DNA: TGTGCCAGTAGTCCATTGGGCTACTCAGATACGCAGTATTTT

V gene: TRBV6-8
clone size: few
J gene: TRBJ2-7
D gene: TRBD2
CDR3 length: 15
CDR3 protein: CASRRLAGGDNEQYF
CDR3 DNA: TGTGCCAGCAGGCGACTAGCGGGAGGGGACAACGAGCAGTACTTC

V gene: TRBV9
clone size: large
J gene: TRBJ1-2
D gene: TRBD1
CDR3 length: 15
CDR3 protein: CASSVDPDRTYGYTF
CDR3 DNA: TGTGCCAGCAGCGTAGACCCGGACAGGACATATGGCTACACCTTC

V gene: TRBV10-2
clone size: .
J gene: TRBJ2-7
D gene: .
CDR3 length: 16
CDR3 protein: CASSDSSRGLAYEQYF
CDR3 DNA: TGCGCCAGCAGTGATTCTAGTAGGGGTCTCGCCTACGAGCAGTACTTC

V gene: TRBV6-8
clone size: .
J gene: TRBJ2-7
D gene: TRBD1
CDR3 length: 14
CDR3 protein: CAISRQGVGDEQYF
CDR3 DNA: TGTGCCATCAGTCGACAGGGGGTAGGAGACGAGCAGTACTTC

V gene: TRBV19
clone size: .
J gene: TRBJ2-3
D gene: .
CDR3 length: 15
CDR3 protein: CASTRGAGGTDTQYF
CDR3 DNA: TGTGCCAGTACCCGGGGGGCGGGGGGCACAGATACGCAGTATTTT

V gene: TRBV11-3
clone size: few
J gene: TRBJ2-1
D gene: .
CDR3 length: 15
CDR3 protein: CASSLEWGRWDEQFF
CDR3 DNA: TGTGCCAGCAGCTTAGAGTGGGGGAGGTGGGATGAGCAGTTCTTC

V gene: TRBV9
clone size: .
J gene: TRBJ1-2
D gene: .
CDR3 length: 16
CDR3 protein: CASSLGGQLANYGYTF
CDR3 DNA: TGTGCCAGCAGCCTGGGAGGGCAATTAGCTAACTATGGCTACACCTTC

V gene: TRBV6-8
clone size: medium-sized
J gene: TRBJ2-2
D gene: TRBD2
CDR3 length: 16
CDR3 protein: CASSPLANKRTGELFF
CDR3 DNA: TGTGCCAGCAGTCCACTAGCGAACAAACGGACCGGGGAGCTGTTTTTT

V gene: TRBV14
clone size: few
J gene: TRBJ1-4
D gene: .
CDR3 length: 13
CDR3 protein: CASSQARGEKLFF
CDR3 DNA: TGTGCCAGCAGCCAAGCAAGGGGTGAAAAACTGTTTTTT

V gene: TRBV4-1
clone size: .
J gene: TRBJ2-6
D gene: .
CDR3 length: 18
CDR3 protein: CASSQDLFRALGANVLTF
CDR3 DNA: TGCGCCAGCAGCCAAGATTTGTTCAGGGCACTAGGGGCCAACGTCCTGACTTTC

V gene: TRBV28
clone size: .
J gene: TRBJ2-2
D gene: .
CDR3 length: 14
CDR3 protein: CASSLPPVGGELFF
CDR3 DNA: TGTGCCAGCAGTTTACCTCCAGTGGGAGGGGAGCTGTTTTTT

V gene: TRBV29-1
clone size: .
J gene: TRBJ2-7
D gene: .
CDR3 length: 15
CDR3 protein: CSVEDLTDGTYEQYF
CDR3 DNA: TGCAGCGTTGAAGATCTAACAGACGGAACCTACGAGCAGTACTTC

V gene: TRBV29-1
clone size: .
J gene: TRBJ2-1
D gene: .
CDR3 length: 15
CDR3 protein: CSAVAPAGLRLEQFF
CDR3 DNA: TGCAGCGCTGTCGCCCCCGCGGGGCTACGGTTAGAGCAGTTCTTC

V gene: TRBV11-3
clone size: few
J gene: TRBJ1-2
D gene: .
CDR3 length: 15
CDR3 protein: CASSLGTTPNYGYTF
CDR3 DNA: TGTGCCAGCAGCTTAGGAACGACACCTAACTATGGCTACACCTTC

V gene: TRBV18
clone size: .
J gene: TRBJ2-7
D gene: .
CDR3 length: 13
CDR3 protein: CASSPQTIAEQYF
CDR3 DNA: TGTGCCAGCTCACCACAAACGATAGCCGAGCAGTACTTC

V gene: TRBV11-3
clone size: few
J gene: TRBJ2-7
D gene: TRBD2
CDR3 length: 16
CDR3 protein: CASSQGGAGDVYEQYF
CDR3 DNA: TGTGCCAGCAGCCAAGGAGGAGCGGGAGATGTGTACGAGCAGTACTTC

V gene: TRBV28
clone size: .
J gene: TRBJ1-1
D gene: TRBD1
CDR3 length: 14
CDR3 protein: CASLGHYRGTEAFF
CDR3 DNA: TGTGCCAGCTTGGGTCACTACAGGGGCACTGAAGCTTTCTTT

V gene: TRBV11-3
clone size: medium-sized
J gene: TRBJ2-7
D gene: .
CDR3 length: 14
CDR3 protein: CASSLGTVPYEQYF
CDR3 DNA: TGTGCCAGCAGCTTAGGGACAGTCCCCTACGAGCAGTACTTC

V gene: TRBV16
clone size: hyperexpanded
J gene: TRBJ2-7
D gene: TRBD1
CDR3 length: 15
CDR3 protein: CASSGTGLDSYEQYF
CDR3 DNA: TGTGCCAGCAGCGGGACAGGGCTGGACTCCTACGAGCAGTACTTC

V gene: TRBV28
clone size: large
J gene: TRBJ2-7
D gene: .
CDR3 length: 16
CDR3 protein: CASSSAMTATAYEQYF
CDR3 DNA: TGTGCCAGCAGTTCCGCTATGACAGCAACCGCCTACGAGCAGTACTTC